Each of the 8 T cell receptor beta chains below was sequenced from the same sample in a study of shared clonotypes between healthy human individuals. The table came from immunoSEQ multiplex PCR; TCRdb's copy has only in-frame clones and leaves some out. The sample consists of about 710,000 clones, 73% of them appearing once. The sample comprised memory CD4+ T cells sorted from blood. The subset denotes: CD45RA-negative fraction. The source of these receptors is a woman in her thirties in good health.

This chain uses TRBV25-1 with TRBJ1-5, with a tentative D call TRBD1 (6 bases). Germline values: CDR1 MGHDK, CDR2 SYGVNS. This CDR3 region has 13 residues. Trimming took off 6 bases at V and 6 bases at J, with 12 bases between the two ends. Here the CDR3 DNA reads TGTGCCAGCAGCCAGGGGATGAGTCAGCCCCAGCATTTT. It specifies CASSQGMSQPQHF.

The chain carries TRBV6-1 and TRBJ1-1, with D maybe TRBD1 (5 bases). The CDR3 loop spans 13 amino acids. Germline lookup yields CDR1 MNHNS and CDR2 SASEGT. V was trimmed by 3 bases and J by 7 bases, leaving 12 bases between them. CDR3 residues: CASSDGTGHEAFF. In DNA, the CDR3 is TGTGCCAGCAGTGACGGGACCGGGCATGAAGCTTTCTTT.

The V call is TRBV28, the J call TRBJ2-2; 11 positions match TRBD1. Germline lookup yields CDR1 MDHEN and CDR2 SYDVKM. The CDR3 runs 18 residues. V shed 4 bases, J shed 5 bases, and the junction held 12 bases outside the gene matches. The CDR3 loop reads CASSYTPGQGVSTGELFF. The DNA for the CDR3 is TGTGCCAGCAGTTACACTCCGGGACAGGGGGTTAGTACCGGGGAGCTGTTTTTT.

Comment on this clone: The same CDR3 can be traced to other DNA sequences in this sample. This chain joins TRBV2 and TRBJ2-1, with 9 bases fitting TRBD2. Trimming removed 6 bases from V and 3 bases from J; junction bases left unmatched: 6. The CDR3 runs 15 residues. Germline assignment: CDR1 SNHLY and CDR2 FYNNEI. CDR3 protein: CASSAGLAGYNEQFF. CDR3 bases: TGTGCCAGCAGCGCGGGACTAGCAGGCTACAATGAGCAGTTCTTC.

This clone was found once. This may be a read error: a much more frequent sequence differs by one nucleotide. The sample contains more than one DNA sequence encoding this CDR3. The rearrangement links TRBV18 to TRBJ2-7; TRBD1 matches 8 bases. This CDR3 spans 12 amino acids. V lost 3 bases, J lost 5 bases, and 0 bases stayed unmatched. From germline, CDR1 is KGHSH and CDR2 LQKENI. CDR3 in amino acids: CASSPDRDEQYF. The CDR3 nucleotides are TGTGCCAGCTCACCGGACAGGGACGAGCAGTACTTC.

Here the CDR3 reads CASSALKGLAGLQYF. The CDR3 DNA reads TGTGCCAGCAGCGCATTAAAGGGACTAGCGGGACTGCAGTACTTC. V gene TRBV11-2 combines with J gene TRBJ2-7, with 13 bases fitting TRBD2. The CDR3 covers 15 residues. V lost 5 bases, J lost 9 bases, and 10 bases stayed unmatched. Per germline, CDR1 SGHAT and CDR2 FQNNGV.

CDR3 bases: TGTGCCAGCAGCCACAGGGCGTTTAAGGACACTGAAGCTTTCTTT. Protein sequence: CASSHRAFKDTEAFF. The gene calls are TRBV14 and TRBJ1-1, with D perhaps TRBD1 (5 bases). V was clipped by 3 bases and J by 3 bases, with 14 bases between them. Per germline, CDR1 SGHDN and CDR2 FVKESK. The CDR3 is 15 amino acids.

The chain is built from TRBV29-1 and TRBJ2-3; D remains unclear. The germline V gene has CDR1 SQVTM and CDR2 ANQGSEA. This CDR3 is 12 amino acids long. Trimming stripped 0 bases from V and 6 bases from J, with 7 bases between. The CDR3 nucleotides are TGCAGCGTTGAAGATTTTGGGGATACGCAGTATTTT. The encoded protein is CSVEDFGDTQYF.